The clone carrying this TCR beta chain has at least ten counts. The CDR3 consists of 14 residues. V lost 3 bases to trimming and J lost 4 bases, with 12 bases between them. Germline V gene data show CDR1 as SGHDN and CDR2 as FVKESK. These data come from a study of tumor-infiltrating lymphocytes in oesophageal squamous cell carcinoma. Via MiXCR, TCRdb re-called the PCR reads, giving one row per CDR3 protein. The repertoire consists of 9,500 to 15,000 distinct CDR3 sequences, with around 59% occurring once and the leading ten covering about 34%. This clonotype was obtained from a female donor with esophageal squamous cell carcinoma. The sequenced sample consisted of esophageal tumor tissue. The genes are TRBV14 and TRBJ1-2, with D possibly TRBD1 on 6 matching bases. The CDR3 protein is CASSQFGGSYGYTF. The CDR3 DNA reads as TGTGCCAGCAGCCAGTTCGGGGGCTCCTATGGCTACACCTTC.